This entry concerns a single T cell receptor beta chain. Its antigen is not identified. Germline values: CDR1 LGHNA, CDR2 YSLEER. Between the trimmed V and J ends, which lost 3 bases and 8 bases, there was a span of 11 bases. The length of the CDR3 is 13 residues. The sample is drawn from a study of T cell repertoires in cytomegalovirus infection. Overall study: CMV epitopes that were recently identified and HLA-C-restricted were used alongside well-studied HLA-B-restricted ones. CMV infection plus the matching HLA type was flagged by public TCR beta signatures.

General study points: CMV carriers having the relevant HLA were flagged by cumulative public TCR beta family frequency. CMV-specific HLA-C-restricted TCR beta clonotypes dominated the ex vivo response.

TCRdb re-analysed the reads in MiXCR, keeping a single row per CDR3 protein. The sample holds 95,000 to 150,000 distinct CDR3 sequences, 30% to 40% seen once. Sequencing used CD8+ T cells from cultured PBMCs, obtained from culture after CMV antigen stimulation. The TCR was taken from a human donor in good health (CMV status not recorded). Some clones in this sample may be carry-over from other donors' samples. The J gene is TRBJ2-1, the V gene TRBV4-3; maybe TRBD2 (6 bases). CDR3 in amino acids: CASSQGRSDEQFF. DNA of the CDR3: TGCGCCAGCAGCCAGGGGAGGTCCGATGAGCAGTTCTTC.